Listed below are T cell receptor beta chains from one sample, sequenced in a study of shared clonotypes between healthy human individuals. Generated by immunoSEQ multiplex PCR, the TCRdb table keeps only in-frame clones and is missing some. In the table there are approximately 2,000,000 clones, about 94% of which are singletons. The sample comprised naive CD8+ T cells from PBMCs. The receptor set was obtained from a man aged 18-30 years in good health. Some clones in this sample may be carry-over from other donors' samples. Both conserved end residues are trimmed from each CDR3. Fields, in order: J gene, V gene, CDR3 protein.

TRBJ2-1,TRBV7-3,ASSPNRRGSYNEQF
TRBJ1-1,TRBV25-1,ASSATDREGTEAF
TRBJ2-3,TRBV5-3,ARSLGLGREFGTDTQY
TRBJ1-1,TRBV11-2,ASSPGTGEAF
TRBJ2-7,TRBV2,ASSEALGAPWDEQY
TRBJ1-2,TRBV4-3,ASSQDSVRAGEYGYT
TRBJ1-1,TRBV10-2,ASSAELLVSREAF
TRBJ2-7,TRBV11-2,ASSSKYRDNSYEQY
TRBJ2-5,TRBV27,ASTPGGTRETQY
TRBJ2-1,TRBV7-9,ASSPGTGGLSYNEQF
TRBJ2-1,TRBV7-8,ASSILLAGGNNEQF
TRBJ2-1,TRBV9,ASSEGDRGANEQF
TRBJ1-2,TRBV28,ASSHRVNYGYT
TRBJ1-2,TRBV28,ASRGSIGYGYT
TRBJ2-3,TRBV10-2,ASREWGDTQY
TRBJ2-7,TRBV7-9,ASSYPSTKGQGVDEQY
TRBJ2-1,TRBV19,ASSMTSGSINEQF
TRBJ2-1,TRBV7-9,ASSPRTSRDHSSYNEQF
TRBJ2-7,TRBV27,ASSLASSYEQY
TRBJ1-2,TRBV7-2,ASSPRTGDYYGYT
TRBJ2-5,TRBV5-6,ASSWGGRETQY
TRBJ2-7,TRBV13,ASSEKTVSYEQY
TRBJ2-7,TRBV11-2,ASSSDLDRGNYEQY
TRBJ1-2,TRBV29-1,SVDLPGVPSGYGYT
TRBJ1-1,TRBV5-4,ASSGVGGQEAF
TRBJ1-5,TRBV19,ASSIGGIQPQH
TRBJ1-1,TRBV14,ASSPPGTVNTEAF
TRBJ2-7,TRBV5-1,ASRDMREGLEQY
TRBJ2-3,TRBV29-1,SVYGGPTDTQY
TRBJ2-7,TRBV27,ASSLLPSNSYEQY
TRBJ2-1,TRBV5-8,ASSPFNEQF
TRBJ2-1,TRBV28,ASREITGGEAKRSNEQF
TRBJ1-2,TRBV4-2,ASSLRKDSAYGYT
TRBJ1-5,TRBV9,ASSAGSPNQPQH
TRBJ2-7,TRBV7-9,ASSFGLSEQY
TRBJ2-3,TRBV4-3,ASSPLSRLAGEDTQY
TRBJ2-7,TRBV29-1,SVETGTGNPYEQY
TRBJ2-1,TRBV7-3,ASSLLAGLDHNEQF
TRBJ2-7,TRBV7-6,ASSIGTGYYEQY
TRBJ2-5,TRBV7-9,ASSKRDNQETQY
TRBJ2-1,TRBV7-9,ASSSGRPPF
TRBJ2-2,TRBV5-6,ASSFNTGELF
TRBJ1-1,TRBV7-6,ASSSYRMTNTEAF
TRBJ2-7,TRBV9,ASSARDGYEQY
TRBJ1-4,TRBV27,ASSLEGLPHEKLF
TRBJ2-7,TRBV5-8,ASSLHGGYEQY
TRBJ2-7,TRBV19,ASSSPLGQNEQY
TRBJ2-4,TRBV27,ASSTIRQGAEKNIQY
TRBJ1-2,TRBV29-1,SVDGTDGYT
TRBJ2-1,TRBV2,ASSDGSRGNEQF
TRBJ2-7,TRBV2,ASRWPEGSYEQY
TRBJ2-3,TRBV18,ASSYWEAGSTDTQY
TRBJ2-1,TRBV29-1,SVDRGPGNEQF
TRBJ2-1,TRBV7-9,ASSSTTGNNEQF